Shown below are 15 T cell receptor beta chains from a single sample sequenced in a study of CD8 T cells in Susac syndrome. The RNA input was 0.5 to 1 ug, and it was reverse transcribed with random hexamers. A single record per CDR3 protein comes from TCRdb applying MiXCR to the immunoSEQ multiplex PCR reads. Of about 85,000 distinct CDR3 sequences listed, around 93% were seen once; the top ten hold 0.46%. Sequences were obtained from CD8+ T cells from PBMCs. These TCRs come from a human donor with Susac syndrome.

CDR3 sequence (DNA): TGTGCCAGCAGCGTCGGACAGGGAGACTATGGCTACACCTTC. Translation gives CASSVGQGDYGYTF. The chain joins TRBV9 to TRBJ1-2; TRBD1 agrees at 8 bases. V dropped 2 bases and J dropped 3; count of bases not matched to a gene: 3. This CDR3 region has 14 residues. Germline V CDR1 and CDR2: SGDLS, YYNGEE.

The chain couples TRBV18 to TRBJ2-1; D not certain. The CDR3 loop spans 16 amino acids. The germline V gene has CDR1 KGHSH and CDR2 LQKENI. V gave up 6 bases and J gave up 0 bases, with 15 bases separating them. The chain's CDR3 is CASSPVGVSSYNEQFF. In DNA form, the CDR3 reads TGTGCCAGCTCCCCCGTCGGTGTTAGCTCCTACAATGAGCAGTTCTTC.

The chain carries TRBV20-1 and TRBJ1-1, with 7 bases matching TRBD1. Germline V gives CDR1 DFQATT, CDR2 SNEGSKA (reference sequence). This CDR3 comprises 17 residues. After removal of 0 bases from V and 4 bases from J, the junction contained 14 bases not matched to a gene. The CDR3 region is CSARDPHAPDRVTEAFF. In nucleotides, the CDR3 is TGCAGTGCTAGAGATCCCCACGCTCCCGACAGGGTCACTGAAGCTTTCTTT.

This chain's CDR3 is CATKGLSSYEQYF. DNA of the CDR3: TGTGCCACTAAGGGGCTTAGCTCCTACGAGCAGTACTTC. This sequence joins TRBV2 and TRBJ2-7; weak D call: TRBD1 (5 bases). V shed 10 bases and J shed 0 bases, with 13 bases lying between them. This CDR3 is 13 amino acids long. The germline V gene encodes CDR1 SNHLY and CDR2 FYNNEI.

The CDR3 DNA reads as TGTGCCAGCGCTGGAGCCCAGAGATACAATGAGCAGTTCTTC. Residues: CASAGAQRYNEQFF. The chain employs TRBV11-2 and TRBJ2-1; D uncertain. CDR3 length: 14 amino acids. The V gene lost 8 bases and the J gene lost 4 bases, with 15 bases spanning the gap. CDR1 and CDR2 (germline): SGHAT, FQNNGV.

The chain combines TRBV7-9 with TRBJ2-7; the D is unclear. This CDR3 comprises 13 residues. Germline-derived CDR1 and CDR2 are SEHNR and FQNEAQ (reference sequence). V gave up 6 bases and J gave up 4 bases, with 13 bases separating them. The CDR3 nucleotides read TGTGCCAGCAGTCAACAGATTGCGTACGAGCAGTACTTC. This encodes CASSQQIAYEQYF.

The J gene is TRBJ2-3, the V gene TRBV29-1; D tentatively reads TRBD1 or TRBD2 (5 bases each). The CDR3 loop spans 15 amino acids. The V gene's germline CDR1 is SQVTM and CDR2 ANQGSEA. Trimming stripped 2 bases from V and 1 base from J, with 13 bases between. The CDR3 nucleotides are TGCAGCGTTGAACTAGGTCGGGGCGGCACAGATACGCAGTATTTT. It translates to CSVELGRGGTDTQYF.

The gene calls are TRBV29-1 and TRBJ1-2; no clear D. CDR3 size: 11 residues. Germline V gene sequence: CDR1 SQVTM, CDR2 ANQGSEA. V was trimmed by 7 bases and J by 6 bases, leaving 12 bases between them. CDR3 sequence (DNA): TGCAGCGAACAGTCCAACCATGGCTACACCTTC. Residues: CSEQSNHGYTF.

The chain has TRBV15 and TRBJ2-7; no firm D call. V was trimmed by 0 bases and J by 0 bases, leaving 9 bases between them. The length of the CDR3 is 15 residues. Germline V gene lookup returns CDR1 LNHNV and CDR2 YYDKDF (reference sequence). The CDR3 loop reads CATSRDLDHSYEQYF. For the CDR3, the DNA is TGTGCCACCAGCAGAGACTTGGACCACTCCTACGAGCAGTACTTC. The variable domain in full, with the rest retrieved from reference TRBV15 and TRBJ2-7, is DAMVIQNPRYQVTQFGKPVTLSCSQTLNHNVMYWYQQKSSQAPKLLFHYYDKDFNNEADTPDNFQSRRPNTSFCFLDIRSPGLGDTAMYLCATSRDLDHSYEQYFGPGTRLTVT.

The gene calls are TRBV29-1 and TRBJ2-7; D might be TRBD2 (6 bases). The CDR3 length is 11 residues. The germline CDR1 and CDR2 sequences are SQVTM and ANQGSEA. Trimming took 7 bases from V and 7 from J, leaving 14 bases between them. The CDR3 DNA sequence: TGCAGCGCCGGAGGGGCAGGAGAGCAGTACTTC. Its translation is CSAGGAGEQYF.

The rearrangement links TRBV19 to TRBJ2-1; 9 nucleotides match TRBD2. The CDR3 sequence is 14 residues long. The trim removed 4 bases at V and 7 bases at J, leaving 5 bases unmatched. CDR1 LNHDA and CDR2 SQIVND come from the germline V gene (reference sequence). CDR3 nucleotides: TGTGCCAGTAGTAAAGCGGGAGGAGCGAATGAGCAGTTCTTC. Its translation: CASSKAGGANEQFF.

The gene calls are TRBV7-2 and TRBJ2-1; no firm D call. Germline lookup yields CDR1 SGHTA and CDR2 FQGNSA. CDR3 length: 14 amino acids. V was cut by 0 bases and J by 7 bases, with 10 bases left in between. CDR3 nucleotides: TGTGCCAGCAGCTTAGCGCATGAACAAAATGAGCAGTTCTTC. Amino acids: CASSLAHEQNEQFF.

This clonotype was detected only once. V gene TRBV7-9 combines with J gene TRBJ2-1, with D maybe TRBD2 (6 bases). This CDR3 has 16 residues. Germline V CDR1 and CDR2: SEHNR, FQNEAQ (reference sequence). Trimming stripped 11 bases from V and 3 bases from J, with 23 bases between. The CDR3 sequence is CAFTRLEGAFYNEQFF. The CDR3 bases are TGTGCCTTTACCCGGTTGGAGGGAGCTTTCTACAATGAGCAGTTCTTC.

This CDR3 reads CASSLASQGNGIQYF. The CDR3, as DNA: TGTGCCAGCAGTTTAGCAAGCCAGGGGAATGGCATTCAGTACTTC. The V call is TRBV27, the J call TRBJ2-4, with D maybe TRBD1 (6 bases). Trimming left V 2 bases short and J 9 bases short, with 17 bases between. The CDR3 extends over 15 amino acids. Germline CDR1 and CDR2: MNHEY and SMNVEV (reference sequence).

This clonotype was seen more than once but under ten times. The V and J genes are TRBV30 and TRBJ2-1, with D possibly matching TRBD2 (5 bases). In germline, CDR1 is GTSNPN, CDR2 SVGIG (reference sequence). Trimming took off 3 bases at V and 7 bases at J, with 16 bases between the two ends. There are 14 residues in the CDR3. CDR3 in amino acids: CAWSDQEVGNEQFF. For the CDR3, the DNA is TGTGCCTGGAGCGACCAGGAGGTGGGGAATGAGCAGTTCTTC.